Below, 5 T cell receptor beta chains from the same sample are listed, as sequenced in a study of monozygotic twins with inflammatory bowel disease. Reanalyzing the 5' RACE reads, TCRdb keeps one entry per CDR3 protein, without DNA. The sample yields over 90,000 distinct CDR3 sequences, of which the top ten take up around 1.9%. The sequencing input was blood. The receptors stem from a human donor with ulcerative colitis or Crohn's disease, or a healthy co-twin of an affected twin (not recorded which).

The CDR3 loop reads CASSYSGTGDFFDEQFF. The J gene is TRBJ2-1, the V gene TRBV6-5; no DNA is available, so the TRBD1 call from TCRdb remains unchecked. This CDR3 has 17 residues. Germline V CDR1 and CDR2: MNHEY, SVGAGI.

V and J are TRBV28 and TRBJ2-5; TCRdb's assignment of TRBD2 cannot be checked, as there is no DNA. From germline, CDR1 is MDHEN and CDR2 SYDVKM. This CDR3 is built from 12 residues. The CDR3 is CASTTAGRTQYF.

The J gene is TRBJ2-5, the V gene TRBV24-1; TCRdb selects TRBD1, and the lack of DNA leaves this call unchecked. In germline, CDR1 is KGHDR, CDR2 SFDVKD. CDR3 size: 16 residues. The CDR3 here is CATSDFGGQSQETQYF.

Here the CDR3 reads CASSQGQGYEQYF. The rearrangement joins TRBV18 to TRBJ2-7; there is no DNA to check the TCRdb D call of TRBD1. Germline values: CDR1 KGHSH, CDR2 LQKENI. The CDR3 contains 13 residues.

The chain combines TRBV14 with TRBJ2-1; TCRdb indicates TRBD2, and absent DNA this call remains unverified. Germline assignment: CDR1 SGHDN and CDR2 FVKESK. CDR3 size: 22 residues. The CDR3 sequence is CASSHRGRGSWTSGRQYNEQFF.